The 14 T cell receptor beta chains in this list originate from one sample, sequenced in a study of identical twins. TCRdb independently ran MiXCR on the 5' RACE reads; one entry per CDR3 protein. The table shows more than 600,000 distinct CDR3 sequences, with 18% occurring only once. The same sample was also used in a study of T cells expressing NK-cell markers.

Sequenced: PBMCs. Receptors were obtained from a woman under 30 in good health.

The V gene is TRBV25-1, the J gene TRBJ2-5; tentative D call: TRBD2 (9 bases). CDR1 MGHDK and CDR2 SYGVNS come from the germline V gene. This CDR3 is 15 amino acids long. The V end was cut by 6 bases, the J end by 2 bases, with 16 bases between. The CDR3 is CASSLAGDRQETQYF. The CDR3 nucleotides read TGTGCCAGCAGCTTAGCGGGGGACAGGCAAGAGACCCAGTACTTC.

Only a few counts were recorded for this clonotype. V usage is TRBV6-1 and J usage is TRBJ1-4, with D tentatively TRBD1 (5 bases). The CDR3 has 14 residues. Germline V gene lookup returns CDR1 MNHNS and CDR2 SASEGT. Trimming removed 6 bases at V and 2 bases at J, with 10 bases between. The CDR3 bases are TGTGCCAGCAGCCCGACAGTGACTAATGAAAAACTGTTTTTT. Protein sequence: CASSPTVTNEKLFF.

The chain combines TRBV12-3 or TRBV12-4 with TRBJ2-4, with 8 bases lining up with TRBD2. The CDR3 has 14 amino acids. V gave up 3 bases and J gave up 6 bases; unmatched junction bases: 4. CDR3 protein: CASSLGGGTNIQYF. CDR3 bases: TGTGCCAGCAGTTTGGGCGGGGGGACAAACATTCAGTACTTC.

In its sample, this clonotype was seen a few times. J is TRBJ2-1 and V is TRBV7-9; D remains unclear. V was pared by 5 bases and J by 0 bases, with 11 bases between. Germline CDR1 SEHNR, CDR2 FQNEAQ (reference sequence). This CDR3 has 15 amino acids. The CDR3 nucleotides read TGTGCCAGCAGCCTTACAGTGGGCTCCTACAATGAGCAGTTCTTC. This gives the protein CASSLTVGSYNEQFF.

This clonotype turned up a few times. V gene TRBV19 combines with J gene TRBJ1-1; D not resolved. Looked up from germline, CDR1 is LNHDA and CDR2 is SQIVND (reference sequence). Trimming pared 2 bases from V and 0 bases from J, leaving 7 bases between. The CDR3 length is 14 residues. The CDR3 protein is CASSIQPLNTEAFF. The CDR3 DNA follows: TGTGCCAGTAGTATACAGCCGTTGAACACTGAAGCTTTCTTT.

This clonotype was seen more than once but under ten times. The chain has TRBV20-1 and TRBJ2-1; D uncertain. The CDR3 runs to 12 residues. V dropped 3 bases and J dropped 7 bases, with 10 bases sitting between them. Germline CDR1 DFQATT, CDR2 SNEGSKA (reference sequence). The CDR3 sequence is CSASPERNEQFF. CDR3 sequence (DNA): TGCAGTGCTAGTCCGGAGAGGAATGAGCAGTTCTTC.

This chain joins TRBV20-1 and TRBJ2-7; TRBD2 agrees at 14 bases. The CDR3 is 15 residues long. Trimming took 5 bases from V and 2 from J; bases not matched to a gene: 5. Germline V lookup: CDR1 DFQATT, CDR2 SNEGSKA (reference sequence). CDR3 nucleotide sequence: TGCAGTGCTCTTAGACTAGCGGGAGGGCCCTACGAGCAGTACTTC. It is translated as CSALRLAGGPYEQYF.

The chain employs TRBV6-1 and TRBJ1-2; D is uncertain. Per the germline V gene, CDR1 is MNHNS and CDR2 is SASEGT. V was shortened by 6 bases and J by 3 bases, with 14 bases between the two germline ends. The CDR3 consists of 14 residues. The CDR3 DNA reads as TGTGCCAGCAGGCGCGGACGGAGTCACTATGGCTACACCTTC. It codes for CASRRGRSHYGYTF.

The gene calls are TRBV7-2 and TRBJ2-1, with 15 positions matching TRBD2. Per germline, CDR1 SGHTA and CDR2 FQGNSA. V lost 5 bases to trimming and J lost 4 bases; unmatched junction nucleotides: 3. The CDR3 runs 16 residues. The CDR3 bases are TGTGCCAGCAGCCGGACTAGCGGGGGGGTTTACAATGAGCAGTTCTTC. Protein sequence: CASSRTSGGVYNEQFF.

The chain couples TRBV20-1 to TRBJ2-3; unclear D gene. Trimming removed 2 bases at V and 7 bases at J, with 13 bases between. CDR1 and CDR2 (germline): DFQATT, SNEGSKA (reference sequence). This CDR3 has 13 residues. CDR3 in amino acids: CSARSPSAYTQYF. For the CDR3, the DNA is TGCAGTGCTAGATCCCCCAGTGCATATACGCAGTATTTT.

The V gene is TRBV3-1, the J gene TRBJ1-1, with 8 positions matching TRBD1. J gave up 3 bases and V 4 bases, and 4 bases lay outside the gene matches. This CDR3 has 14 amino acids. From germline, CDR1 is LGHDT and CDR2 YNNKEL (reference sequence). CDR3 sequence (DNA): TGTGCCAGCAGCCGGGACAGGTTTTACACTGAAGCTTTCTTT. This gives the protein CASSRDRFYTEAFF.

A few counts support this clonotype. CDR3 region: CASSQQGEVNSPLHF. In nucleotides, the CDR3 is TGTGCCAGCAGCCAACAGGGGGAGGTCAATTCACCCCTCCACTTT. V is TRBV7-6 and J is TRBJ1-6, with 8 bases matching TRBD1. Germline CDR1 reads SGHVS; CDR2 reads FNYEAQ. The ends lost 5 bases at V and 7 bases at J; junction bases unmatched: 7. The CDR3 runs 15 residues.

The chain has TRBV4-3 and TRBJ2-1; TRBD2 matches at 12 bases. V trimming: 0 bases; J trimming: 8 bases; junction bases outside the gene matches: 5. Germline CDR1 is LGHNA and CDR2 is YSLEER. CDR3 size: 16 residues. CDR3 bases: TGCGCCAGCAGCCAAGATGGGCTAGCGGGAGGGGATGAGCAGTTCTTC. This translates into CASSQDGLAGGDEQFF.

This clonotype showed up many times. This rearrangement joins TRBV12-3 or TRBV12-4 to TRBJ2-6; possible D gene TRBD1, 6 bases. Trimming took off 2 bases at V and 2 bases at J, with 7 bases between the two ends. The CDR3 runs to 15 residues. CDR3 in amino acids: CASSLRQAGANVLTF. CDR3 DNA sequence: TGTGCCAGCAGTTTAAGACAGGCTGGGGCCAACGTCCTGACTTTC.